The rows below give T cell receptor beta chains drawn from one sample of a study of control samples from healthy donors and cancer patients. Libraries were prepared by immunoSEQ multiplex PCR; TCRdb keeps only in-frame clonotypes and omits some of them. The data show roughly 88,000 clones, 90% to 95% seen once. The sample consisted of blood. The receptors shown here come from a woman under 40 in good health. CDR3s include the opening cysteine and the closing phenylalanine or tryptophan. The D gene is left open where the match is weak. Only part of the rows carry a size: once, few, many, or a class if the clone is expanded.

d_call: NA
j_call: TRBJ1-6
v_call: TRBV28
clone_size: NA
cdr3_aa: CASSLFGRARNSPLHF
cdr3_nt: TGTGCCAGCAGTTTATTTGGCAGGGCGAGGAATTCACCCCTCCACTTT

d_call: NA
j_call: TRBJ1-2
v_call: TRBV5-1
clone_size: NA
cdr3_aa: CASSPTGTTYGYTF
cdr3_nt: TGCGCCAGCAGCCCGACCGGGACAACCTATGGCTACACCTTC

d_call: TRBD1
j_call: TRBJ2-2
v_call: TRBV18
clone_size: NA
cdr3_aa: CASSSGQGATGELFF
cdr3_nt: TGTGCCAGCTCATCCGGACAGGGGGCTACCGGGGAGCTGTTTTTT

d_call: NA
j_call: TRBJ1-6
v_call: TRBV3-1/TRBV3-2
clone_size: NA
cdr3_aa: CASSQGSGVDSPLHF
cdr3_nt: TGTGCCAGCAGCCAAGGGTCAGGGGTTGATTCACCCCTCCACTTT

d_call: TRBD1
j_call: TRBJ1-1
v_call: TRBV5-6
clone_size: NA
cdr3_aa: CASRFDRDTEAFF
cdr3_nt: TGTGCCAGCAGGTTCGACAGGGACACTGAAGCTTTCTTT

d_call: NA
j_call: TRBJ2-7
v_call: TRBV5-1
clone_size: NA
cdr3_aa: CASSATGETTYEQYF
cdr3_nt: TGCGCCAGCAGCGCGACAGGTGAAACGACCTACGAGCAGTACTTC

d_call: NA
j_call: TRBJ1-2
v_call: TRBV30
clone_size: NA
cdr3_aa: CAWSVWSGRYGYTF
cdr3_nt: TGTGCCTGGAGTGTATGGTCAGGGCGCTATGGCTACACCTTC

d_call: TRBD1
j_call: TRBJ2-3
v_call: TRBV19
clone_size: NA
cdr3_aa: CASSSLRDRGRDTQYF
cdr3_nt: TGTGCCAGTAGTAGCCTCCGGGACAGGGGGCGGGATACGCAGTATTTT

d_call: NA
j_call: TRBJ1-1
v_call: TRBV3-1/TRBV3-2
clone_size: NA
cdr3_aa: CASSQWAQNTEAFF
cdr3_nt: TGTGCCAGCAGCCAATGGGCCCAGAACACTGAAGCTTTCTTT

d_call: NA
j_call: TRBJ1-2
v_call: TRBV9
clone_size: NA
cdr3_aa: CASSVGVGYTF
cdr3_nt: TGTGCCAGCAGCGTAGGGGTGGGCTACACCTTC

d_call: TRBD2
j_call: TRBJ2-6
v_call: TRBV5-1
clone_size: NA
cdr3_aa: CASSGLGGYSGANVLTF
cdr3_nt: TGCGCCAGCAGCGGACTAGGAGGCTACTCTGGGGCCAACGTCCTGACTTTC

d_call: TRBD2
j_call: TRBJ2-1
v_call: TRBV6-5
clone_size: NA
cdr3_aa: CASSYSSSGGSDEQFF
cdr3_nt: TGTGCCAGCAGTTACAGCAGTAGCGGGGGGTCGGATGAGCAGTTCTTC

d_call: NA
j_call: TRBJ1-5
v_call: TRBV9
clone_size: NA
cdr3_aa: CASSVNGDWPQHF
cdr3_nt: TGTGCCAGCAGCGTAAACGGGGATTGGCCCCAGCATTTT

d_call: NA
j_call: TRBJ1-4
v_call: TRBV19
clone_size: once
cdr3_aa: CATTMRAANEKLFF
cdr3_nt: TGTGCCACGACTATGAGGGCCGCTAATGAAAAACTGTTTTTT

d_call: TRBD1
j_call: TRBJ1-2
v_call: TRBV6-2/TRBV6-3
clone_size: NA
cdr3_aa: CASSHGVSGGIYGYTF
cdr3_nt: TGTGCCAGCAGCCATGGCGTCTCAGGGGGCATCTATGGCTACACCTTC

d_call: NA
j_call: TRBJ2-1
v_call: TRBV9
clone_size: NA
cdr3_aa: CASSVALAGINEQFF
cdr3_nt: TGTGCCAGCAGCGTAGCACTAGCTGGAATAAATGAGCAGTTCTTC

d_call: TRBD2
j_call: TRBJ2-7
v_call: TRBV6-1
clone_size: NA
cdr3_aa: CASSEVKREGRYEQYF
cdr3_nt: TGTGCCAGCAGTGAAGTAAAGCGGGAGGGCCGATACGAGCAGTACTTC

d_call: TRBD1
j_call: TRBJ1-6
v_call: TRBV6-5
clone_size: NA
cdr3_aa: CASRATGERSPLHF
cdr3_nt: TGTGCCAGCAGGGCGACAGGGGAGAGGTCACCCCTCCACTTT

d_call: NA
j_call: TRBJ1-1
v_call: TRBV28
clone_size: NA
cdr3_aa: CASSSVPEAFF
cdr3_nt: TGTGCCAGCTCGTCGGTCCCTGAAGCTTTCTTT

d_call: NA
j_call: TRBJ2-7
v_call: TRBV30
clone_size: NA
cdr3_aa: CAWRLADLREQYF
cdr3_nt: TGTGCCTGGAGACTAGCCGACTTACGCGAGCAGTACTTC

d_call: NA
j_call: TRBJ2-7
v_call: TRBV18
clone_size: NA
cdr3_aa: CASSPRGTRGYEQYF
cdr3_nt: TGTGCCAGCTCACCACGGGGGACCAGAGGCTACGAGCAGTACTTC

d_call: TRBD1
j_call: TRBJ1-6
v_call: TRBV28
clone_size: NA
cdr3_aa: CASRETGRGSPLHF
cdr3_nt: TGTGCCAGCAGAGAGACAGGGAGGGGGTCACCCCTCCACTTT

d_call: TRBD2
j_call: TRBJ2-1
v_call: TRBV3-1/TRBV3-2
clone_size: NA
cdr3_aa: CASSLRTSRHNEQFF
cdr3_nt: TGTGCCAGCAGCCTACGGACTAGCAGGCACAATGAGCAGTTCTTC

d_call: NA
j_call: TRBJ2-7
v_call: TRBV3-1/TRBV3-2
clone_size: NA
cdr3_aa: CASSQVHEQYF
cdr3_nt: TGTGCCAGCAGCCAAGTGCACGAGCAGTACTTC

d_call: NA
j_call: TRBJ1-5
v_call: TRBV7-2
clone_size: NA
cdr3_aa: CASSLGEFIQGGGNQPQHF
cdr3_nt: TGTGCCAGCAGCTTAGGGGAGTTCATCCAGGGCGGGGGCAATCAGCCCCAGCATTTT

d_call: NA
j_call: TRBJ2-2
v_call: TRBV19
clone_size: NA
cdr3_aa: CASSGTASTGELFF
cdr3_nt: TGTGCCAGTAGTGGGACTGCCTCCACCGGGGAGCTGTTTTTT

d_call: TRBD1
j_call: TRBJ2-7
v_call: TRBV29-1
clone_size: few
cdr3_aa: CSVEAWTGSREQYF
cdr3_nt: TGCAGCGTTGAAGCGTGGACAGGGTCGAGGGAGCAGTACTTC

d_call: NA
j_call: TRBJ2-7
v_call: TRBV18
clone_size: NA
cdr3_aa: CASSPFGEQYF
cdr3_nt: TGTGCCAGCTCACCATTCGGCGAGCAGTACTTC

d_call: NA
j_call: TRBJ2-2
v_call: TRBV24-1
clone_size: once
cdr3_aa: CATSDYTGELFF
cdr3_nt: TGTGCCACCAGTGATTACACCGGAGAGCTGTTTTTT

d_call: TRBD1
j_call: TRBJ1-4
v_call: TRBV9
clone_size: NA
cdr3_aa: CASSLGQGGEKLFF
cdr3_nt: TGTGCCAGCAGCTTAGGACAGGGGGGTGAAAAACTGTTTTTT

d_call: NA
j_call: TRBJ1-5
v_call: TRBV1
clone_size: NA
cdr3_aa: CTSSQESSNQPQHF
cdr3_nt: TGCACCAGCAGCCAAGAATCGAGCAATCAGCCCCAGCATTTT

d_call: NA
j_call: TRBJ1-2
v_call: TRBV10-2
clone_size: NA
cdr3_aa: CASSESADHYGYTF
cdr3_nt: TGCGCCAGCAGTGAGTCGGCGGACCACTATGGCTACACCTTC

d_call: NA
j_call: TRBJ2-1
v_call: TRBV30
clone_size: NA
cdr3_aa: CAWRESGNEQFF
cdr3_nt: TGTGCCTGGAGAGAGTCGGGCAATGAGCAGTTCTTC

d_call: NA
j_call: TRBJ2-6
v_call: TRBV3-1/TRBV3-2
clone_size: NA
cdr3_aa: CASSQDTAAFPGANVLTF
cdr3_nt: TGTGCCAGCAGCCAAGATACCGCGGCCTTCCCTGGGGCCAACGTCCTGACTTTC

d_call: NA
j_call: TRBJ2-3
v_call: TRBV7-9
clone_size: NA
cdr3_aa: CASSLGLVSTDTQYF
cdr3_nt: TGTGCCAGCAGCCTGGGACTGGTTAGCACAGATACGCAGTATTTT

d_call: NA
j_call: TRBJ2-1
v_call: TRBV9
clone_size: NA
cdr3_aa: CASSVDYSSYNEQFF
cdr3_nt: TGTGCCAGCAGCGTAGACTACAGCTCCTACAATGAGCAGTTCTTC

d_call: NA
j_call: TRBJ2-2
v_call: TRBV5-1
clone_size: NA
cdr3_aa: CASSQNTGELFF
cdr3_nt: TGCGCCAGCAGCCAGAACACCGGGGAGCTGTTTTTT

d_call: NA
j_call: TRBJ2-3
v_call: TRBV2
clone_size: NA
cdr3_aa: CASSVFSIGADTQYF
cdr3_nt: TGTGCCAGCAGTGTTTTCAGCATAGGCGCAGATACGCAGTATTTT